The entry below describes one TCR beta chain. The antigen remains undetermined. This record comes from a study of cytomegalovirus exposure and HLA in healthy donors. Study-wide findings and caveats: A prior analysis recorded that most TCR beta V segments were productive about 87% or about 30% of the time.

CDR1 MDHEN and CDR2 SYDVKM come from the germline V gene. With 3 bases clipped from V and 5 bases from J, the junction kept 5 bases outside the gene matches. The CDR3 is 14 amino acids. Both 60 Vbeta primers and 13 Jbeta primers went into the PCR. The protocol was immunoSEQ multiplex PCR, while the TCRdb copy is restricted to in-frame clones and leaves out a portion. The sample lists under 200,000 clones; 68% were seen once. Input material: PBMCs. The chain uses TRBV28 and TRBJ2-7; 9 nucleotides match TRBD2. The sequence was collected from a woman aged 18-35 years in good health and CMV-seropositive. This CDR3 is CASSFSGRKDEQYF. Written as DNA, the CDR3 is TGTGCCAGCAGTTTCAGCGGGAGGAAAGACGAGCAGTACTTC.